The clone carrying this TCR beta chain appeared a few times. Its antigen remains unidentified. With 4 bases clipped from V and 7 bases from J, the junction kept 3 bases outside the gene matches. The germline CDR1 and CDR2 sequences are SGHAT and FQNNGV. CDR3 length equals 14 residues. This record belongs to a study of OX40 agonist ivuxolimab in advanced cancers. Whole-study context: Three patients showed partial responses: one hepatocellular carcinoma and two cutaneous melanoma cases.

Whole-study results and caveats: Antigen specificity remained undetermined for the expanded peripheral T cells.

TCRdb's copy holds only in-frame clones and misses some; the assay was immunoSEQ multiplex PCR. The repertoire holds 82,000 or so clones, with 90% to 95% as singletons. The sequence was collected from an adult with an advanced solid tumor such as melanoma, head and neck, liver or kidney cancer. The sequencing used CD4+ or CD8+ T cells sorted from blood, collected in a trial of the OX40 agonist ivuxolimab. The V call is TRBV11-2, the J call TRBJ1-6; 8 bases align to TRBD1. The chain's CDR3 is CASSSRQGNSPLHF. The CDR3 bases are TGTGCCAGCAGCTCTCGACAGGGGAATTCACCCCTCCACTTT.